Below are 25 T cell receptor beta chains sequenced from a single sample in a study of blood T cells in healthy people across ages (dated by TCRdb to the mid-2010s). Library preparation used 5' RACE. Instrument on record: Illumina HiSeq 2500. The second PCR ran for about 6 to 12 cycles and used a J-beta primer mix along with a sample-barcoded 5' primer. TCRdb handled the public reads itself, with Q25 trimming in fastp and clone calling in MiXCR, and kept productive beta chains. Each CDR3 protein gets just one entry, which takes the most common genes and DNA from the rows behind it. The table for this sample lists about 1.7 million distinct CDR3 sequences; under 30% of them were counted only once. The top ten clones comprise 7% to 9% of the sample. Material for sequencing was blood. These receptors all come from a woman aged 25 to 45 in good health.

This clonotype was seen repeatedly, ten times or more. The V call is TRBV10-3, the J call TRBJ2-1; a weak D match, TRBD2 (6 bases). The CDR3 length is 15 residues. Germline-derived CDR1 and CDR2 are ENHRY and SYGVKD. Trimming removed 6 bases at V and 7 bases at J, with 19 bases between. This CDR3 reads CAISPGGRQMNEQFF. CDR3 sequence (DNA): TGTGCCATCAGCCCCGGGGGAAGACAGATGAATGAGCAGTTCTTC.

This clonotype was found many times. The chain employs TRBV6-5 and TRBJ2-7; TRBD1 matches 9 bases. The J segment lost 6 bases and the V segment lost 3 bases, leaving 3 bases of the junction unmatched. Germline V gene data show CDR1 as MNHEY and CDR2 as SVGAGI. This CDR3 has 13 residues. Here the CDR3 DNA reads TGTGCCAGCAGTTATTCGGACAGGGGCGAGCAGTACTTC. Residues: CASSYSDRGEQYF.

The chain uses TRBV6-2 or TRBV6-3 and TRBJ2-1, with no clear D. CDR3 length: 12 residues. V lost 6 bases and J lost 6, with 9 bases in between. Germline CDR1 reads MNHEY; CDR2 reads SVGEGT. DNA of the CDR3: TGTGCCAGCAGAGAGTGGTCCAATGAGCAGTTCTTC. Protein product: CASREWSNEQFF.

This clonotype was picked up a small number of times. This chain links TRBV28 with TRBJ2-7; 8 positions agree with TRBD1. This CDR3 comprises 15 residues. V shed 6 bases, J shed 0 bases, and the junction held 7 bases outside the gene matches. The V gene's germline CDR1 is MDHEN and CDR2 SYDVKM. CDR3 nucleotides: TGTGCCAGCAGGGCCGGGACAGGTCCCTCCTACGAGCAGTACTTC. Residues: CASRAGTGPSYEQYF.

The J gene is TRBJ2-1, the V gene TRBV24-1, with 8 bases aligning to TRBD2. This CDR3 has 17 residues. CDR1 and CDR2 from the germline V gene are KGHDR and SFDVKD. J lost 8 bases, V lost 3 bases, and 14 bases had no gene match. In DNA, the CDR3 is TGTGCCACCAGTGATCCGCCCGGGGGGGACACGGTATATGAGCAGTTCTTC. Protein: CATSDPPGGDTVYEQFF.

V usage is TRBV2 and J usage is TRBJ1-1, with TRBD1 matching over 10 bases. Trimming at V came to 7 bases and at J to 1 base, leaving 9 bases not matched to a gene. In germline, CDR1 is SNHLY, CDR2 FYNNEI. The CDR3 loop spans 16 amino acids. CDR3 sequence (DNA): TGTGCCAGCATAAGGGACAGGGGAGGGGAGAACACTGAAGCTTTCTTT. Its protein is CASIRDRGGENTEAFF. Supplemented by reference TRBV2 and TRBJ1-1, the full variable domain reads EPEVTQTPSHQVTQMGQEVILRCVPISNHLYFYWYRQILGQKVEFLVSFYNNEISEKSEIFDDQFSVERPDGSNFTLKIRSTKLEDSAMYFCASIRDRGGENTEAFFGQGTRLTVV.

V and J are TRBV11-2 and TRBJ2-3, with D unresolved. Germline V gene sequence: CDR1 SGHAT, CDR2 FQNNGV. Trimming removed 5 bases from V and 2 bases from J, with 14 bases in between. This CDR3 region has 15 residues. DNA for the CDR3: TGTGCCAGCAGCGCTAGTCCCCGTAACACAGATACGCAGTATTTT. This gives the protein CASSASPRNTDTQYF.

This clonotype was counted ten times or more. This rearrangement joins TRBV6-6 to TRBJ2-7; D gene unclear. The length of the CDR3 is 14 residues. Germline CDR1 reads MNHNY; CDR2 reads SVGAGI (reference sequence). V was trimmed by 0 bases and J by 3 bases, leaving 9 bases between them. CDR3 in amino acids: CASSYSPILYEQYF. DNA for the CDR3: TGTGCCAGCAGTTACTCCCCCATCCTCTACGAGCAGTACTTC.

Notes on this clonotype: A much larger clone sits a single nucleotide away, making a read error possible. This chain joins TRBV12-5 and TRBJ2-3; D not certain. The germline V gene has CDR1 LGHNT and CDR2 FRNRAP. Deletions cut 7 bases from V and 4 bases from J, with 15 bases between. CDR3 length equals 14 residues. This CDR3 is CASALDSSPDTQYF. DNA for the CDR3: TGTGCTAGTGCCCTAGACTCCTCCCCAGATACGCAGTATTTT.

CDR3 nucleotides: TGCAGTGCTAGGATTAAGACTCGACTTATTCGCAATGAGCAGTTCTTC. Its translation: CSARIKTRLIRNEQFF. The V call is TRBV20-1, the J call TRBJ2-1; D is undetermined. In germline, CDR1 is DFQATT, CDR2 SNEGSKA (reference sequence). Between the trimmed V and J ends, which lost 3 bases and 6 bases, there was a span of 21 bases. The CDR3 runs 16 residues.

Written as DNA, the CDR3 is TGCAGCGTACGGGACCGGGCATCGAATGAAAAACTGTTTTTT. This gives the protein CSVRDRASNEKLFF. The chain links TRBV29-1 to TRBJ1-4; TRBD1 might be the D (5 bases). V gave up 6 bases and J gave up 5 bases, with 16 bases separating them. Germline CDR1 reads SQVTM; CDR2 reads ANQGSEA. The CDR3 extends over 14 amino acids.

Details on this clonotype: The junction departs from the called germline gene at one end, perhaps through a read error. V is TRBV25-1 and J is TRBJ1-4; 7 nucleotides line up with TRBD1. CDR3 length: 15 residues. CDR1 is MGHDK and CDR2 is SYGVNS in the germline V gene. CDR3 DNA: TGTGCCATCAGTGACCGGACAGGCCCGGGTGAAAAACTGTTTTTT. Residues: CAISDRTGPGEKLFF.

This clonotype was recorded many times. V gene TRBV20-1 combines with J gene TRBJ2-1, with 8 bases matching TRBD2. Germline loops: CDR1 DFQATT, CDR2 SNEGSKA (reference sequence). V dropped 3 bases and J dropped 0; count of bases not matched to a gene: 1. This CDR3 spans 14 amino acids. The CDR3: CSASREGSYNEQFF. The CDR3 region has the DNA TGCAGTGCTAGCCGGGAGGGCTCCTACAATGAGCAGTTCTTC.

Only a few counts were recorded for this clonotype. This CDR3 is CSAGGADPPYGYTF. As DNA, the CDR3 is TGCAGTGCTGGGGGGGCTGACCCTCCCTATGGCTACACCTTC. The chain is built from TRBV20-1 and TRBJ1-2; D possibly corresponds to TRBD1 (6 bases). Germline-derived CDR1 and CDR2 are DFQATT and SNEGSKA (reference sequence). The length of the CDR3 is 14 residues. The ends were cut back, 5 bases at V and 4 bases at J, with 17 bases in the middle.

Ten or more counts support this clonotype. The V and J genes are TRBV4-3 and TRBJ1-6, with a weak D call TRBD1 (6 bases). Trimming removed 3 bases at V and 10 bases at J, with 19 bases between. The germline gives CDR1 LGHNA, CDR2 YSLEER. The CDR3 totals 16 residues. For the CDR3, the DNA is TGCGCCAGCAGCCATTCCAGAAGGGCAGGGGACTCACCCCTCCACTTT. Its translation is CASSHSRRAGDSPLHF.

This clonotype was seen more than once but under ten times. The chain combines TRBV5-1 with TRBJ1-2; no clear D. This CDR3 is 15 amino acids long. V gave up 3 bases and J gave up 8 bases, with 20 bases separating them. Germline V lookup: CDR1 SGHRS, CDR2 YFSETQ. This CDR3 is CASSYDAKALRGYTF. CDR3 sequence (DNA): TGCGCCAGCAGCTATGACGCAAAGGCCCTTAGGGGCTACACCTTC.

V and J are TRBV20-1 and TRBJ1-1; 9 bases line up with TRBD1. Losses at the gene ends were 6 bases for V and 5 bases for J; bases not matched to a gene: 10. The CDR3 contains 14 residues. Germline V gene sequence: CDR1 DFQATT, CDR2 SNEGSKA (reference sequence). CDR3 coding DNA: TGCAGTGCCGAACCGGACAGGGGAGGGACTGAAGCTTTCTTT. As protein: CSAEPDRGGTEAFF.

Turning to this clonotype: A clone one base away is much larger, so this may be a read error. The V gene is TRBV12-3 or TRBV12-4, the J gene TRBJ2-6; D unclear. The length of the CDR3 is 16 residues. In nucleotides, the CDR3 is TGTGCCAGAAGTTTGCCGAAGTCGGAGGGGGCCAACGTCCTGACTTTC. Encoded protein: CARSLPKSEGANVLTF.

The CDR3 loop is CASSSPMGQVEKLFF. CDR3 bases: TGTGCCAGCAGCTCCCCAATGGGACAGGTTGAAAAACTGTTTTTT. This chain links TRBV7-9 with TRBJ1-4; 8 bases match TRBD1. Germline V gene data show CDR1 as SEHNR and CDR2 as FQNEAQ (reference sequence). CDR3 length: 15 residues. Trimming took 4 bases from V and 7 from J; bases not matched to a gene: 8.

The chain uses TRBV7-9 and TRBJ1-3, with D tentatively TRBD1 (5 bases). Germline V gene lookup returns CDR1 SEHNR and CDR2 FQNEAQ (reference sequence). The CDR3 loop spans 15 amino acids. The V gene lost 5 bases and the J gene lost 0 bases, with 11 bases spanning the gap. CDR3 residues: CASSQGRNSGNTIYF. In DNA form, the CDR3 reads TGTGCCAGCAGCCAGGGACGGAACTCTGGAAACACCATATATTTT. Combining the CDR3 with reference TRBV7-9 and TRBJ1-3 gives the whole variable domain DTGVSQNPRHKITKRGQNVTFRCDPISEHNRLYWYRQTLGQGPEFLTYFQNEAQLEKSRLLSDRFSAERPKGSFSTLEIQRTEQGDSAMYLCASSQGRNSGNTIYFGEGSWLTVV.

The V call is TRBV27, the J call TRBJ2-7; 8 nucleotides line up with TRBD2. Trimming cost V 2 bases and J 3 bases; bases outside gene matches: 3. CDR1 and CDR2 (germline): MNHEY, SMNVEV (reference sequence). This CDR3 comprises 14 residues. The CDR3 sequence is CASSLNSGIYEQYF. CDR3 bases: TGTGCCAGCAGTTTAAATAGCGGGATCTACGAGCAGTACTTC.

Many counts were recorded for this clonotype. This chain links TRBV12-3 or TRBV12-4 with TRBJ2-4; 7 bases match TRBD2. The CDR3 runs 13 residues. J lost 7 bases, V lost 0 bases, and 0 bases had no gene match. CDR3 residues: CASSLAGGNIQYF. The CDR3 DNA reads TGTGCCAGCAGTTTAGCGGGAGGGAACATTCAGTACTTC.

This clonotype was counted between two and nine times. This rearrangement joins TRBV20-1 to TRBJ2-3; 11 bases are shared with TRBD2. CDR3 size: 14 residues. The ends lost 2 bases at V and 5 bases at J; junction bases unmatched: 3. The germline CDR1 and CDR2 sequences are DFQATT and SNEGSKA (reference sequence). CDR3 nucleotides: TGCAGTGCTAGATATAGCGGGAGGGGAGATACGCAGTATTTT. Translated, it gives CSARYSGRGDTQYF.

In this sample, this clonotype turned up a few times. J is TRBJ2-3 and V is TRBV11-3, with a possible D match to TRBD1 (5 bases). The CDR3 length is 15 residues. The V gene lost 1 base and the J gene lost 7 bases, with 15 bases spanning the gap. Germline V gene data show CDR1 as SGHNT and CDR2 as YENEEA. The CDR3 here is CASSLGKVGPHTQYF. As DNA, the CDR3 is TGTGCCAGCAGCTTAGGAAAGGTGGGGCCGCATACGCAGTATTTT.

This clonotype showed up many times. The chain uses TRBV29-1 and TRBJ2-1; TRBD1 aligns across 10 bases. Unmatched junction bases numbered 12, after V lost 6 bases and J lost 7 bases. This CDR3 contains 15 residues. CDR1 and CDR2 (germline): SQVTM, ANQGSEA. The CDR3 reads CSVSLGQGRRNEQFF. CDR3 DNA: TGCAGCGTGTCACTGGGACAGGGGAGGCGTAATGAGCAGTTCTTC.